The TCR beta chain described here comes from a study of CD8 T cells in ankylosing spondylitis. Study findings and constraints: Apparently characteristic of ankylosing spondylitis blood was a TCR beta motif (under ten highly homologous variants).

CDR3 length: 14 amino acids. Trimming removed 4 bases at V and 8 bases at J, with 17 bases between. The germline V gene encodes CDR1 LGHDT and CDR2 YNNKEL (reference sequence). This clonotype was counted ten times or more. Its specificity is unknown. In making TCR beta libraries, quantitative 5'-RACE with molecular barcodes was used. MiXCR, applied by TCRdb to the 5' RACE reads, yields one record per CDR3 protein. The sample holds around 18,000 distinct CDR3 sequences, less than 9.5% seen once. The clonotype was recovered from a male donor with ankylosing spondylitis or in good health (not recorded which). The material sequenced was blood. The chain employs TRBV3-1 and TRBJ1-2, with a weak D call TRBD1 (5 bases). CDR3 region: CASSRYDGGRGYTF. The CDR3 DNA reads TGTGCCAGCAGCCGATATGATGGGGGACGCGGCTACACCTTC.